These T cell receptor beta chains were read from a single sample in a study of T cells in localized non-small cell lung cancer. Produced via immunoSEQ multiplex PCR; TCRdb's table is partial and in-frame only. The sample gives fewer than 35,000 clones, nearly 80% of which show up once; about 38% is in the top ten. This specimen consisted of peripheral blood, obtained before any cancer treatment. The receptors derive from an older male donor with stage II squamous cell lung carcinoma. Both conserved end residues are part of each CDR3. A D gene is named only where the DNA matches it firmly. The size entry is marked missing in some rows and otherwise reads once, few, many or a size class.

CASSLAGNTEAFF	TGCGCCAGCAGCTTGGCAGGGAACACTGAAGCTTTCTTT	-	once	TRBV5-1	TRBJ1-1
CASSLEGLAVSSYEQYF	TGCGCCAGCAGCTTGGAGGGACTAGCGGTTAGCTCCTACGAGCAGTACTTC	TRBD2	-	TRBV5-1	TRBJ2-7
CASSSQVAYEQYF	TGTGCCAGCAGTTCCCAGGTCGCCTACGAGCAGTACTTC	-	-	TRBV28	TRBJ2-7
CASSVGLAGYEQYF	TGTGCCAGCAGCGTAGGCCTAGCGGGATACGAGCAGTACTTC	TRBD2	-	TRBV9	TRBJ2-7
CASSIGTNYGYTF	TGTGCCAGTAGTATAGGCACTAACTATGGCTACACCTTC	-	-	TRBV19	TRBJ1-2
CASSGGRVGDETQYF	TGTGCCAGCAGTGGGGGCAGGGTGGGGGACGAGACCCAGTACTTC	-	-	TRBV6-1	TRBJ2-5
CASSQVVGTSTEAFF	TGCGCCAGCAGCCAAGTCGTAGGGACTTCGACTGAAGCTTTCTTT	-	-	TRBV4-3	TRBJ1-1
CASSVKREEDTIYF	TGTGCCAGCAGCGTAAAAAGGGAGGAGGACACCATATATTTT	-	-	TRBV9	TRBJ1-3
CASSYGTGVGEQYF	TGCGCCAGCAGCTATGGGACAGGGGTGGGCGAGCAGTACTTC	TRBD1	-	TRBV5-1	TRBJ2-7
CASSWGAGEAYEQYF	TGTGCCAGCAGCTGGGGTGCGGGAGAAGCTTACGAGCAGTACTTC	TRBD2	-	TRBV11-3	TRBJ2-7
CASSQTGVGEQYF	TGTGCCAGCAGCCAGACGGGTGTGGGGGAGCAGTACTTC	-	-	TRBV9	TRBJ2-7
CASSDQATRAGTQYF	TGTGCCAGCAGTGATCAAGCGACCCGGGCGGGGACGCAGTATTTT	-	few	TRBV2	TRBJ2-3
CASSPDVNTEAFF	TGTGCCAGCTCACCCGATGTGAACACTGAAGCTTTCTTT	-	-	TRBV18	TRBJ1-1
CAWKVRDRGNQPQHF	TGTGCCTGGAAGGTTAGGGACAGAGGCAATCAGCCCCAGCATTTT	TRBD1	few	TRBV30	TRBJ1-5
CASSLGADAYNEQFF	TGTGCCAGCAGCTTAGGGGCGGACGCCTACAATGAGCAGTTCTTC	-	-	TRBV11-3	TRBJ2-1
CSVVALAGGGNEQFF	TGCAGCGTTGTAGCTCTAGCGGGAGGGGGCAATGAGCAGTTCTTC	TRBD2	-	TRBV29-1	TRBJ2-1
CASSYKGYGYTF	TGTGCCAGCAGTTATAAGGGCTATGGCTACACCTTC	-	-	TRBV6-5	TRBJ1-2
CSARGGDGYTF	TGCAGTGCTAGGGGTGGGGATGGCTACACCTTC	-	-	TRBV20-1	TRBJ1-2
CSVDTPGPSPGELFF	TGCAGCGTGGACACTCCTGGCCCCTCCCCCGGGGAGCTGTTTTTT	-	-	TRBV29-1	TRBJ2-2
CASNPQKGAGRVDTQYF	TGTGCCAGTAATCCGCAGAAAGGAGCGGGGCGTGTGGATACGCAGTATTTT	TRBD2	-	TRBV19	TRBJ2-3
CASSLVNRGYEQYF	TGTGCCAGCAGTTTAGTGAACAGGGGCTACGAGCAGTACTTC	TRBD1	-	TRBV28	TRBJ2-7
CASSIPRFGNTGELFF	TGCGCCAGCAGCATCCCCAGGTTCGGGAACACCGGGGAGCTGTTTTTT	-	once	TRBV5-1	TRBJ2-2
CASSLISNRPYEQYF	TGTGCCAGCAGTTTAATATCTAACAGACCCTACGAGCAGTACTTC	-	-	TRBV28	TRBJ2-7
CASSEIGGQPQHF	TGTGCCAGCAGTGAAATCGGTGGTCAGCCCCAGCATTTT	-	-	TRBV6-1	TRBJ1-5
CAIGEQMNTEAFF	TGTGCCATCGGGGAGCAAATGAACACTGAAGCTTTCTTT	-	-	TRBV10-3	TRBJ1-1
CASREGRGAYYGYTF	TGCGCCAGCCGCGAGGGGCGGGGGGCGTACTATGGCTACACCTTC	-	-	TRBV5-1	TRBJ1-2
CASSKWTGSSSYEQYF	TGTGCCAGCAGCAAATGGACAGGATCGAGCTCCTACGAGCAGTACTTC	-	-	TRBV21-1	TRBJ2-7
CASRAGPASNQPQHF	TGTGCCAGTAGAGCGGGACCAGCCAGCAATCAGCCCCAGCATTTT	-	-	TRBV19	TRBJ1-5
CASSKGDRVNTEAFF	TGTGCCAGCAGTAAAGGGGACAGGGTGAACACTGAAGCTTTCTTT	TRBD1	-	TRBV6-5	TRBJ1-1
CASSLQGGEQYF	TGTGCCAGCTCACTACAGGGTGGCGAGCAGTACTTC	-	-	TRBV18	TRBJ2-7
CASERGPKSSYNEQFF	TGCGCCAGCGAGAGGGGCCCAAAAAGCTCCTACAATGAGCAGTTCTTC	-	few	TRBV5-1	TRBJ2-1
CASSFGSYFTYEQYF	TGTGCCAGCAGCTTCGGATCGTATTTTACCTACGAGCAGTACTTC	-	-	TRBV11-3	TRBJ2-7
CASSKASSNTGELFF	TGTGCCAGCAGCAAAGCCAGTTCGAACACCGGGGAGCTGTTTTTT	-	-	TRBV21-1	TRBJ2-2